This is a list of T cell receptor beta chains from one sample in a study of early T cells in non-severe SARS-CoV-2 infection. MiXCR was run by TCRdb on the 5' RACE reads, yielding one entry per CDR3 protein. The table shows tens of thousands of distinct CDR3 sequences, with about a tenth occurring only once. Source material: whole blood. The source of these receptors is an adult who was a healthcare worker with PCR-confirmed SARS-CoV-2 infection or an uninfected control (not recorded which). The CDR3 runs from the conserved cysteine through the conserved F or W. Fields, in order: D gene, clone size, J gene, V gene, CDR3 DNA, CDR3 protein. A D gene is named only where the DNA matches it firmly. The size entry is marked missing in some rows and otherwise reads once, few, many or a size class.

D gene: TRBD1
clone size: .
J gene: TRBJ2-1
V gene: TRBV13
CDR3 DNA: TGTGCCAGCAGCTCGGGGACAGGGGGCTTTCGGGAGCAGTTCTTC
CDR3 protein: CASSSGTGGFREQFF

D gene: .
clone size: few
J gene: TRBJ2-5
V gene: TRBV21-1
CDR3 DNA: TGTGCCAGCAGCGTAGACGGGACACATCAAGAGACCCAGTACTTC
CDR3 protein: CASSVDGTHQETQYF

D gene: .
clone size: .
J gene: TRBJ2-3
V gene: TRBV4-2
CDR3 DNA: TGTGCCAGCAGCCAAGATACGGGAGTAGTAGATACGCAGTATTTT
CDR3 protein: CASSQDTGVVDTQYF

D gene: .
clone size: many
J gene: TRBJ2-5
V gene: TRBV29-1
CDR3 DNA: TGCAGCGTTGAAGTCCAGGGACAGTACTTC
CDR3 protein: CSVEVQGQYF

D gene: TRBD1
clone size: .
J gene: TRBJ2-1
V gene: TRBV12-3/TRBV12-4
CDR3 DNA: TGTGCCATCAAGGTCCCGGGACAGTACAATGAGCAGTTCTTC
CDR3 protein: CAIKVPGQYNEQFF

D gene: .
clone size: .
J gene: TRBJ2-3
V gene: TRBV9
CDR3 DNA: TGTGCCAGCAGCGTAGAGCTACGGGGACCAGATACGCAGTATTTT
CDR3 protein: CASSVELRGPDTQYF

D gene: .
clone size: .
J gene: TRBJ1-5
V gene: TRBV12-3/TRBV12-4
CDR3 DNA: TGTGCCAGCAGTTTAAACGGCCAGGGCGGTCAGCCCCAGCATTTT
CDR3 protein: CASSLNGQGGQPQHF

D gene: TRBD2
clone size: few
J gene: TRBJ2-5
V gene: TRBV3-1
CDR3 DNA: TGTGCCAGCAGCTCCCATCCCCCGGGACTAGCGGGAGGGTGGGAGACCCAGTACTTC
CDR3 protein: CASSSHPPGLAGGWETQYF

D gene: .
clone size: .
J gene: TRBJ2-7
V gene: TRBV18
CDR3 DNA: TGTGCCAGCTCACCAAGTGTCTCGCCATCCGAGCAGTACTTC
CDR3 protein: CASSPSVSPSEQYF

D gene: .
clone size: few
J gene: TRBJ2-1
V gene: TRBV12-3/TRBV12-4
CDR3 DNA: TGTGCCAGCAGTTCTCGGCAGGAGCAGTTCTTC
CDR3 protein: CASSSRQEQFF

D gene: .
clone size: many
J gene: TRBJ1-2
V gene: TRBV7-2
CDR3 DNA: TGTGCCAGCAGCGAGGACCGCCTTGGCTACACCTTC
CDR3 protein: CASSEDRLGYTF

D gene: .
clone size: few
J gene: TRBJ2-1
V gene: TRBV7-7
CDR3 DNA: TGTGCCAGCAGCCACTGGGGGGAGGCGGATGAGCAGTTCTTC
CDR3 protein: CASSHWGEADEQFF

D gene: .
clone size: .
J gene: TRBJ2-1
V gene: TRBV18
CDR3 DNA: TGTGCCAGCTCACCACCCCCGAGCTCCTACAATGAGCAGTTCTTC
CDR3 protein: CASSPPPSSYNEQFF

D gene: .
clone size: .
J gene: TRBJ2-7
V gene: TRBV20-1
CDR3 DNA: TGCAGTGCAAAGGGTAACGAGCAGTACTTC
CDR3 protein: CSAKGNEQYF

D gene: .
clone size: .
J gene: TRBJ2-1
V gene: TRBV5-1
CDR3 DNA: TGCGCCAGCAGCTTGCTGTCCAAAACGGGATATGAGCAGTTCTTC
CDR3 protein: CASSLLSKTGYEQFF

D gene: .
clone size: many
J gene: TRBJ2-1
V gene: TRBV6-1
CDR3 DNA: TGTGCCAGCAGGGGCATGGCGCATGAGCAGTTCTTC
CDR3 protein: CASRGMAHEQFF

D gene: TRBD1
clone size: .
J gene: TRBJ2-7
V gene: TRBV4-2
CDR3 DNA: TGTGCCAGCAGCCAAACCGGGACAGGGATCTACGAGCAGTACTTC
CDR3 protein: CASSQTGTGIYEQYF

D gene: .
clone size: few
J gene: TRBJ2-2
V gene: TRBV20-1
CDR3 DNA: TGCAGTGCAAGGGTGGCCGGGGAGCTGTTTTTT
CDR3 protein: CSARVAGELFF

D gene: TRBD1
clone size: few
J gene: TRBJ2-7
V gene: TRBV10-3
CDR3 DNA: TGTGCCATCAGGGGGGACAGCGACGAGCAGTACTTC
CDR3 protein: CAIRGDSDEQYF

D gene: .
clone size: few
J gene: TRBJ2-2
V gene: TRBV12-3/TRBV12-4
CDR3 DNA: TGTGCCAGCAGCCCATCCTCTAAATCCGGGGAGCTGTTTTTT
CDR3 protein: CASSPSSKSGELFF

D gene: TRBD1
clone size: .
J gene: TRBJ2-7
V gene: TRBV19
CDR3 DNA: TGTGCCAGTAGTATTGGGACAGGGTCCCACGAGCAGTACTTC
CDR3 protein: CASSIGTGSHEQYF

D gene: .
clone size: .
J gene: TRBJ2-1
V gene: TRBV11-2
CDR3 DNA: TGTGCCAGCAGCTTAATTCGGCGGGCGGGTCCAAACAATGAGCAGTTCTTC
CDR3 protein: CASSLIRRAGPNNEQFF

D gene: TRBD1
clone size: many
J gene: TRBJ1-2
V gene: TRBV20-1
CDR3 DNA: TGCAGTGCTAGAGAGGTGGACAGGGAAGGCGGCTACACCTTC
CDR3 protein: CSAREVDREGGYTF

D gene: TRBD2
clone size: many
J gene: TRBJ2-4
V gene: TRBV5-4
CDR3 DNA: TGTGCCAGCAGCCACGGGACTAGCGGGAGTGGAATTCAGTACTTC
CDR3 protein: CASSHGTSGSGIQYF

D gene: .
clone size: many
J gene: TRBJ2-1
V gene: TRBV5-4
CDR3 DNA: TGTGCCAGCAGCTTGGGGGTAGACCCGGATGAGCAGTTCTTC
CDR3 protein: CASSLGVDPDEQFF

D gene: .
clone size: few
J gene: TRBJ1-1
V gene: TRBV13
CDR3 DNA: TGTGCCAGCAGCAGTCATTCAGGGGCGCAGGCTTTCTTT
CDR3 protein: CASSSHSGAQAFF

D gene: TRBD2
clone size: few
J gene: TRBJ2-3
V gene: TRBV27
CDR3 DNA: TGTGCCAGCAGTCAGAGCGGGAGTCGTGCAGATACGCAGTATTTT
CDR3 protein: CASSQSGSRADTQYF

D gene: .
clone size: few
J gene: TRBJ2-1
V gene: TRBV11-2
CDR3 DNA: TGTGCCAGCAGCGAAGACTTCCTTAATGAGCAGTTCTTC
CDR3 protein: CASSEDFLNEQFF

D gene: TRBD2
clone size: few
J gene: TRBJ2-3
V gene: TRBV7-3
CDR3 DNA: TGTGCCAGCAGCTTCCGGGGGGAAGATACGCAGTATTTT
CDR3 protein: CASSFRGEDTQYF

D gene: .
clone size: few
J gene: TRBJ2-2
V gene: TRBV2
CDR3 DNA: TGTGCCAGCAGCTCCCGTTTAGACGGCACCGGGGAGCTGTTTTTT
CDR3 protein: CASSSRLDGTGELFF

D gene: .
clone size: .
J gene: TRBJ2-2
V gene: TRBV6-2/TRBV6-3
CDR3 DNA: TGTGCCAGCAGGACAACCCGGATCGACACCGGGGAGCTGTTTTTT
CDR3 protein: CASRTTRIDTGELFF

D gene: .
clone size: .
J gene: TRBJ2-7
V gene: TRBV13
CDR3 DNA: TGTGCCAGCAGCTCTGGGACCACGGACGAGCAGTACTTC
CDR3 protein: CASSSGTTDEQYF

D gene: .
clone size: few
J gene: TRBJ1-1
V gene: TRBV7-9
CDR3 DNA: TGTGCCAGCAGCTTAGTCGGGCTCCGAGCTTTCTTT
CDR3 protein: CASSLVGLRAFF

D gene: .
clone size: many
J gene: TRBJ1-2
V gene: TRBV20-1
CDR3 DNA: TGCAGTGCTAGTCTGTCAAACCACTATGGCTACACCTTC
CDR3 protein: CSASLSNHYGYTF

D gene: TRBD1
clone size: .
J gene: TRBJ2-7
V gene: TRBV9
CDR3 DNA: TGTGCCAGCAGCAGAGGACAGGGGGACTACGAGCAGTACTTC
CDR3 protein: CASSRGQGDYEQYF

D gene: TRBD1
clone size: .
J gene: TRBJ2-3
V gene: TRBV20-1
CDR3 DNA: TGCAGTGCTACCGGGACAGGGGGCACAGATACGCAGTATTTT
CDR3 protein: CSATGTGGTDTQYF